The subject of this entry is one T cell receptor (beta chain). This sample is part of a study of blood T cell repertoires in COVID-19. The repertoire was sequenced with immunoSEQ multiplex PCR; TCRdb's copy has only in-frame clones and lacks some. Of 200,000 to 250,000 clones in the sample, approximately 82% are singletons; the top ten hold around 1.8%. With 4 bases clipped from V and 2 bases from J, the junction kept 3 bases outside the gene matches. Looked up from germline, CDR1 is SGHTA and CDR2 is FQGNSA. This CDR3 contains 14 residues. The specimen was peripheral blood. The TCR originated in a woman of 80 years or more with acute or convalescent COVID-19. J is TRBJ1-2 and V is TRBV7-2; 8 nucleotides match TRBD1. The DNA for the CDR3 is TGTGCCAGCAGCTCGACAGGGGTGAACTATGGCTACACCTTC. Residues: CASSSTGVNYGYTF.